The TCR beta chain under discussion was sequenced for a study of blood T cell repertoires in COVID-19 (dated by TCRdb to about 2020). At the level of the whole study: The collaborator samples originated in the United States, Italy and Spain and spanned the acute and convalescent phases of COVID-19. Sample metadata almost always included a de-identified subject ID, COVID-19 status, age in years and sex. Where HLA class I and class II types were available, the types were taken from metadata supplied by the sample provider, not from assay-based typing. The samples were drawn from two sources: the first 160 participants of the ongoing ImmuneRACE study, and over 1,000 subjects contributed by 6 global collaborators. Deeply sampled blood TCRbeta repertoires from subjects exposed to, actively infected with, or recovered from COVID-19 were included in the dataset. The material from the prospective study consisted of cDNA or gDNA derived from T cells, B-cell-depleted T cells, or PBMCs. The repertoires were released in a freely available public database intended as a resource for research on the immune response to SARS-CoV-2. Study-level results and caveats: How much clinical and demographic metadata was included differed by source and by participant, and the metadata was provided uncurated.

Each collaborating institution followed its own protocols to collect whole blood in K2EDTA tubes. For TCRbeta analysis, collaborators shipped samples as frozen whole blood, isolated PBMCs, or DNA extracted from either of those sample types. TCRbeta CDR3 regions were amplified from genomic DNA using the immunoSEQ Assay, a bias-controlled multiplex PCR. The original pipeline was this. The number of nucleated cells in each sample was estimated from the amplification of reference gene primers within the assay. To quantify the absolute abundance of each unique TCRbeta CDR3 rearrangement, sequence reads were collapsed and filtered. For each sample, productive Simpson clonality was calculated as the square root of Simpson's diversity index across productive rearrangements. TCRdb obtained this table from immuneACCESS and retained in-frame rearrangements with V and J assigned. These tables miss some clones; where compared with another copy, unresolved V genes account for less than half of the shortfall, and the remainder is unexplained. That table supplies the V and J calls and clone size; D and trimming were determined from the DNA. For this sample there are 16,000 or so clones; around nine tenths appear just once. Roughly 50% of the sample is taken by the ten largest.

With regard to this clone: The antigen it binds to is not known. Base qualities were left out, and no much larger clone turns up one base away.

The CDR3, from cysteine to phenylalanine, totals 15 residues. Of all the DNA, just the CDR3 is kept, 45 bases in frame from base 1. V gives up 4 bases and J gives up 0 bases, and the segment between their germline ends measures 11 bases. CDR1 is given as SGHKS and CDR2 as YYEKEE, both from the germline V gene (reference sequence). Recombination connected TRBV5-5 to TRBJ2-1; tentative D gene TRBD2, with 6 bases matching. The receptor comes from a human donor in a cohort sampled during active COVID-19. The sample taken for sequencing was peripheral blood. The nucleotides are TGTGCCAGCAGCCCGGCGGGGAGCTCCTACAATGAGCAGTTCTTC. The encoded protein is CASSPAGSSYNEQFF. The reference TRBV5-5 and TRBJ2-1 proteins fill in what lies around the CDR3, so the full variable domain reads DAGVTQSPTHLIKTRGQQVTLRCSPISGHKSVSWYQQVLGQGPQFIFQYYEKEERGRGNFPDRFSARQFPNYSSELNVNALLLGDSALYLCASSPAGSSYNEQFFGPGTRLTVL.